A single sample gave rise to the 3 T cell receptor beta chains below, sequenced in a study of T cells in Graves' hyperthyroidism and ophthalmopathy. Researchers amplified the TCR beta CDR3 regions from RNA transcripts. Initially, a first-round RT-PCR of the TCR CDR3 employed the HTBI primer set. TCRdb analysed the multiplex PCR reads with MiXCR anew, one entry per CDR3 protein. This table has around 440,000 distinct CDR3 sequences, around 14% appearing once. Sequenced material: blood. The receptors come from a woman between 18 and 30 years old with Graves' hyperthyroidism.

This clonotype was detected many times. The rearrangement links TRBV11-3 to TRBJ2-3; TRBD1 might be the D (6 bases). V was shortened by 1 base and J by 6 bases, with 20 bases between the two germline ends. The CDR3 loop spans 17 amino acids. Germline assignment: CDR1 SGHNT and CDR2 YENEEA. The CDR3, as DNA: TGTGCCAGCAGCTTAGGGGGGACATTTTACGGCCAGGATACGCAGTATTTT. Its translation: CASSLGGTFYGQDTQYF. Full variable domain (remainder filled in from reference TRBV11-3 and TRBJ2-3): EAGVVQSPRYKIIEKKQPVAFWCNPISGHNTLYWYLQNLGQGPELLIRYENEEAVDDSQLPKDRFSAERLKGVDSTLKIQPAELGDSAVYLCASSLGGTFYGQDTQYFGPGTRLTVL.

The chain is built from TRBV20-1 and TRBJ1-4; 7 bases fit TRBD1. The CDR3 is 14 amino acids. Germline CDR1 and CDR2: DFQATT and SNEGSKA (reference sequence). The junction had 2 bases not matched to a gene; V was cut back by 0 bases and J by 4 bases. The CDR3 region has the DNA TGCAGTGCTAGAGATCCAGGGGGTAATGAAAAACTGTTTTTT. Its translation: CSARDPGGNEKLFF.

This clonotype has ten or more counts. This CDR3 is CASSFDRLTGNTIYF. The DNA of the CDR3 is TGTGCCAGCAGTTTTGACAGGTTAACTGGAAACACCATATATTTT. The chain joins TRBV12-3 or TRBV12-4 to TRBJ1-3; maybe TRBD1 (6 bases). Trimming removed 3 bases at V and 2 bases at J, with 11 bases between. The CDR3 contains 15 residues.